This is a list of T cell receptor beta chains from one sample in a study of control samples from healthy donors and cancer patients. The method was immunoSEQ multiplex PCR; TCRdb's version includes in-frame clones alone and lacks a portion of them. Among over 65,000 clones, about 95% were seen once, and the ten largest hold 6.2%. The source material was blood. All receptors come from a woman between 40 and 50 years old in good health. The CDR3 runs from the conserved cysteine through the conserved F or W. A D gene is named only where the DNA matches it firmly. Expanded clones get a size class; other rows say once, few or many, or leave the size out.

>NA|NA|TRBV9|TRBJ1-5
TGTGCCAGCAGTCTAGACAGTCGACCTCAGCCCCAGCATTTT
CASSLDSRPQPQHF
>NA|NA|TRBV10-3|TRBJ2-3
TGTGCCATCAGTGAGGGTGGGGGCACAGATACGCAGTATTTT
CAISEGGGTDTQYF
>NA|NA|TRBV7-2|TRBJ1-5
TGTGCCAGCAGCTCCACTAGATGGGGCCTCAATCAGCCCCAGCATTTT
CASSSTRWGLNQPQHF
>NA|NA|TRBV5-1|TRBJ1-2
TGCGCCAGCAGCTTGGGTTTCGGGACGCGAGAATTTGGCTACACCTTC
CASSLGFGTREFGYTF
>NA|NA|TRBV5-1|TRBJ1-5
TGCGCCAGCAGCTTAATACCCGGGGTGGGACAGCCCCAGCATTTT
CASSLIPGVGQPQHF
>TRBD1|once|TRBV10-3|TRBJ1-6
TGTGCCATCAGAGAAGGACAGGGCGTTAATTCACCCCTCCACTTT
CAIREGQGVNSPLHF
>NA|NA|TRBV9|TRBJ1-2
TGTGCCAGCAGCGTAGGGCGCTTGTGTGGCTACACCTTC
CASSVGRLCGYTF
>NA|NA|TRBV7-9|TRBJ2-7
TGTGCCAGCAGCCTGGACAGCACCTACGAGCAGTACTTC
CASSLDSTYEQYF
>TRBD1|NA|TRBV6-5|TRBJ1-1
TGTGCCAGCAGGGGACAACAGGGGACGGACACTGAAGCTTTCTTT
CASRGQQGTDTEAFF
>NA|NA|TRBV5-4|TRBJ1-5
TGTGCCAGCAGCCTCGGGCCTCAGAACCCCCAGCATTTT
CASSLGPQNPQHF
>TRBD1|NA|TRBV29-1|TRBJ1-2
TGCAGCGTAGGACAGGTCGGATATGGCTACACCTTC
CSVGQVGYGYTF
>TRBD2|NA|TRBV5-1|TRBJ2-5
TGCGCCAGCAGCCGACAGACTAGCGGGGGGGCTGGAGAGACCCAGTACTTC
CASSRQTSGGAGETQYF
>NA|NA|TRBV27|TRBJ1-5
TGTGCCAGCAGTCACGTGGAGGGAGGTTGGCGATTGAATCAGCCCCAGCATTTT
CASSHVEGGWRLNQPQHF
>NA|NA|TRBV12-3/TRBV12-4|TRBJ2-5
TGTGCCAGCAGTTCACATGGAGAGACCCAGTACTTC
CASSSHGETQYF
>TRBD2|NA|TRBV27|TRBJ2-1
TGTGCCAGCAGTCCGACTAGCGGGAACGACAATGAGCAGTTCTTC
CASSPTSGNDNEQFF
>TRBD1|NA|TRBV7-7|TRBJ2-5
TGTGCTAGCAGCCCCGACAGGGGGGTTGAGACCCAGTACTTC
CASSPDRGVETQYF
>NA|NA|TRBV7-9|TRBJ1-1
TGTGCCAGCAGCTTAGCGGGGGGGCACACTGAAGCTTTCTTT
CASSLAGGHTEAFF
>TRBD2|NA|TRBV5-6|TRBJ2-7
TGTGCCAGCAGCTTGGGGGCGGGAGTCTTCGGGCAGTACTTC
CASSLGAGVFGQYF
>NA|NA|TRBV5-1|TRBJ1-5
TGCGCCAGCCCCCCGGGGGCCCAATATAGCAATCAGCCCCAGCATTTT
CASPPGAQYSNQPQHF
>TRBD1|once|TRBV15|TRBJ1-6
TGTGCCACCAGCAGAGATCAGGGGACAGGGCAACCCCTCCACTTT
CATSRDQGTGQPLHF
>NA|NA|TRBV4-3|TRBJ2-5
TGCGCCAGCAGCCAAGATAAGGGACATAGCGGTGACGGCCAGTACTTC
CASSQDKGHSGDGQYF
>NA|NA|TRBV18|TRBJ1-1
TGTGCCAGCTCACCCCTACCTCAGGGAAATGAGGCTTTCTTT
CASSPLPQGNEAFF
>NA|NA|TRBV11-2|TRBJ2-7
TGTGCCAGCAGACCGGGGTCGACAGGCCCCTACGAGCAGTACTTC
CASRPGSTGPYEQYF